This TCR beta chain is drawn from a study of T cell responses to AZD1222 COVID-19 vaccine (dated by TCRdb to the early 2020s). At the level of the whole study: AZD1222 recipients whose second dose came at about 4 weeks and those whose second dose came at about 12 weeks were combined into one group, since spike-specific TCR depth and breadth did not differ between the two schedules. A total of more than 230 trial participants underwent TCR sequencing, of whom roughly 210 received two doses of AZD1222 and about 25 received two doses of the MenACWY control vaccine. Enrollment into the trials was organized by age into subgroups of 18-55, 56-69 and 70-plus years, and those subgroups contained about 160, 30 and 59 TCR-sequenced participants, respectively.

The CDR3 regions of human TCRbeta chains were analyzed by immunosequencing. The source study handled its data this way. Repertoire TCRs were matched against a reference library of SARS-CoV-2-specific TCRs generated with the MIRA antigen-specificity platform. Breadth meant the fraction of unique TCRs that were SARS-CoV-2-associated, whereas depth meant the fraction of total T cells that were SARS-CoV-2-associated. Using the MIRA data, each spike-specific TCR was assigned both to the spike region to which the TCR was reactive and to a CD4 or CD8 class. Log10-transformed breadth and depth values were compared by one-way ANOVA with Sidak's multiple comparisons tests. TCRdb's version of the immuneACCESS table is confined to in-frame rearrangements and falls short of the full clone set. An unresolved V gene accounts for under half of the shortfall where checked; the remainder is of unknown origin. The D gene and trimming were derived from the DNA, and the V and J assignments and clone size from that table. The sample has about 150,000 clones on record, 90% of them singletons. The ten largest clones take up 2.5% to 3% of the sample.

In light of the paper, this sample's time point label describes: baseline before first vaccination. Vaccinee samples came from UK trials COV001 and COV002, including a single-blind randomized controlled phase 2/3 trial of AZD1222 (ChAdOx1 nCoV-19) in healthy adults. For TCRbeta chain sequencing, PBMC samples from trial participants were taken at day 0 and at day 28 after the second dose. With regard to this clone: Its antigen specificity is not known. It has no much larger one-base neighbor in the sample; base qualities were not kept.

The study at large found these results: Vaccine-associated CD4 TCRs spanned the whole spike protein, with dominant responses in regions 160-218 and 743-854. Conclusions about previously exposed vaccinees are limited because only 6 or 7 AZD1222 recipients were SARS-CoV-2 seropositive at baseline. Nearly half of unique spike-specific TCRs reportedly recognized epitopes outside regions mutated in the B.1.351 and B.1.1.7 variants. Participants were mostly white British, with more females than males. The authors suggested clonal diversity may have been underestimated. No day 14 peak-response samples were available, so repertoires were characterized only after the peak T cell response. In the small 56-69-year group, the increase in depth fell short of significance, most likely because of low power. After two AZD1222 doses, both the breadth and the depth of spike-specific TCRs were significantly higher than at day 0 and than in MenACWY recipients.

The specimen was peripheral blood, collected on day 0 of AZD1222 vaccination. This TCR came from an adult in good health.

The CDR3 in this case is CASSYSTSGRPYEQYF. The sequenced DNA: TGTGCCAGCAGTTACTCAACTAGCGGGAGGCCCTACGAGCAGTACTTC. The chain links TRBV6-2 or TRBV6-3 with TRBJ2-7; the junction holds 12 bases that match TRBD2. From V the trimming removes 0 bases and from J it removes 2 bases, while the gene matches leave 2 bases of the junction unaccounted for. Its CDR3 holds 16 amino acids, cysteine through phenylalanine. Only the CDR3 region is kept as DNA, spanning 48 bases read in frame from base 1. CDR1 and CDR2 (MNHEY, SVGEGT) derive from the germline V gene.